This T cell receptor (beta chain) was captured by sequencing in a study of tumor-infiltrating lymphocytes in primary liver carcinoma. Study-wide context: There were tumors of stage T1-T3 N0M0, each 4.2 to 10 cm across. Study-wide results and limits: The proportion of top clones found throughout all five tumor regions was only about 7-25%. Top-250-clone fractions were significantly higher in tumors than in blood (p = 0.039).

Starting material for RNA and DNA co-extraction consisted of 20-30 mg of unsorted bulk tissue. With roughly 500 ng total RNA as template and a constant-region primer, TCR beta cDNA was made. Sequencing libraries for TCR beta derived from three nested multiplex PCR rounds that used slightly modified ARM-PCR. The study ran its first two PCR rounds for nine to ten cycles each, using TRBV1-TRBV30 forward primers and a C-beta reverse primer. MiXCR, applied by TCRdb to the multiplex PCR reads, yields one record per CDR3 protein. The sample yields about 120,000 distinct CDR3 sequences, roughly three fifths seen once. The germline V gene has CDR1 MNHNS and CDR2 SASEGT. Trimming removed 0 bases from V and 3 bases from J, with 19 bases in between. The CDR3 consists of 18 residues. This clonotype was counted between two and nine times. Antigen unknown.

This chain uses TRBV6-1 with TRBJ2-3, with a weak D call TRBD2 (7 bases). Sequences were obtained from liver tumor tissue from sampling region 1. Subset in this sample: tumor region T1, superior pole. The TCR originated in a woman in her sixties or seventies with primary liver carcinoma and hepatitis B virus infection. The CDR3 here is CASSEARGAGVLTDTQYF. In DNA, the CDR3 is TGTGCCAGCAGTGAAGCCCGGGGGGCGGGAGTTTTAACAGATACGCAGTATTTT.